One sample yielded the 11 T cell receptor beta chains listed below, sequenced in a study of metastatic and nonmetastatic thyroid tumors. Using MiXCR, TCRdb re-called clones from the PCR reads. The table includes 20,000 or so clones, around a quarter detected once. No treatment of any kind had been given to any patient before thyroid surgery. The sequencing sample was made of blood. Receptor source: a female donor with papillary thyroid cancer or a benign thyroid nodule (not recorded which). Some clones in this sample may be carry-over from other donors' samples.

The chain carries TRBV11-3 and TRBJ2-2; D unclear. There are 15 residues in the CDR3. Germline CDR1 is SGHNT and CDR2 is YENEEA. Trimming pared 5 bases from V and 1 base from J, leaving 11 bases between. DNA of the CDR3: TGTGCCAGCAGCCGAGGCGGTAGGAACACCGGGGAGCTGTTTTTT. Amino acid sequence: CASSRGGRNTGELFF.

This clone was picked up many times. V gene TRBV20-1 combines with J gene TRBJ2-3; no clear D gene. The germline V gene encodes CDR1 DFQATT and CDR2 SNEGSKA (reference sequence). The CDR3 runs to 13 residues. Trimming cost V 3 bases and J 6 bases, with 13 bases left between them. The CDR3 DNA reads TGCAGTGCTAGGGCGGCTAGTTCGGATACGCAGTATTTT. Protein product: CSARAASSDTQYF.

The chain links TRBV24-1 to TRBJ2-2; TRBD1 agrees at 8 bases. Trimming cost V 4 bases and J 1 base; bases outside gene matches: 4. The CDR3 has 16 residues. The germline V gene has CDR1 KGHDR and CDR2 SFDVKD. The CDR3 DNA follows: TGTGCCACCAGTGACCCTACAGGGGGGAACACCGGGGAGCTGTTTTTT. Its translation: CATSDPTGGNTGELFF.

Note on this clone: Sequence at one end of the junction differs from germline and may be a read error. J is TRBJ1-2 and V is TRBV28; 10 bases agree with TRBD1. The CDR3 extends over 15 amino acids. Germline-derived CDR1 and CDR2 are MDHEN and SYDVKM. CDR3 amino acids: CASIGGTGANYVYTF. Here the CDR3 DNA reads TGTGCCAGCATCGGGGGGACAGGGGCGAACTATGTCTACACCTTC.

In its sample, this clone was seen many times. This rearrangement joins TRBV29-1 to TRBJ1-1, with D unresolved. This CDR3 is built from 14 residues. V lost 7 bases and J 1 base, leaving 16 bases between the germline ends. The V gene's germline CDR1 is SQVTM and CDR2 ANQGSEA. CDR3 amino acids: CSAGVHTTNTEAFF. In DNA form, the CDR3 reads TGCAGCGCTGGCGTTCATACTACGAACACTGAAGCTTTCTTT. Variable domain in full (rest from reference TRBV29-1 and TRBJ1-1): SAVISQKPSRDICQRGTSLTIQCQVDSQVTMMFWYRQQPGQSLTLIATANQGSEATYESGFVIDKFPISRPNLTFSTLTVSNMSPEDSSIYLCSAGVHTTNTEAFFGQGTRLTVV.

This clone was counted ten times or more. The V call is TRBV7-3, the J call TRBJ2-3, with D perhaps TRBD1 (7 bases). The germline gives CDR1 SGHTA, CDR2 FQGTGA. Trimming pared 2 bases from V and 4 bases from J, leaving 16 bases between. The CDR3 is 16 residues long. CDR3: CASSLYGGGGSDTQYF. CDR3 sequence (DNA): TGTGCCAGCAGCTTATACGGAGGGGGCGGATCAGATACGCAGTATTTT.

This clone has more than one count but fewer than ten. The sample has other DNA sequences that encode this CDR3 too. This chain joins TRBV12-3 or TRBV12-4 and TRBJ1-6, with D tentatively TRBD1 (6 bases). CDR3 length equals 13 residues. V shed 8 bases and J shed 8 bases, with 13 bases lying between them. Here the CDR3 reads CASRRGADSPLHF. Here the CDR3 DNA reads TGTGCCAGCCGGAGGGGGGCCGATTCACCCCTCCACTTT.

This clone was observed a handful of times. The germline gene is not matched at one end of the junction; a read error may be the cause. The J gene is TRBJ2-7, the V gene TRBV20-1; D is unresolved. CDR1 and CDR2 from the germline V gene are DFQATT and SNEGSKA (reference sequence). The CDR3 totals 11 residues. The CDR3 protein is CSARHTYDQYF. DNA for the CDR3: TGCAGTGCTAGACATACCTACGATCAGTACTTC.

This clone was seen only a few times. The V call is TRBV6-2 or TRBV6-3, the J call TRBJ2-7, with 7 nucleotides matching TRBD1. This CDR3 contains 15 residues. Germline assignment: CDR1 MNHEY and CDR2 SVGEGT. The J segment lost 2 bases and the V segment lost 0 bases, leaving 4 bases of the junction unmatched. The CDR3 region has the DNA TGTGCCAGCAGTTACTCTCGACAGGGCCCCTACGAGCAGTACGTC. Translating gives CASSYSRQGPYEQYV.

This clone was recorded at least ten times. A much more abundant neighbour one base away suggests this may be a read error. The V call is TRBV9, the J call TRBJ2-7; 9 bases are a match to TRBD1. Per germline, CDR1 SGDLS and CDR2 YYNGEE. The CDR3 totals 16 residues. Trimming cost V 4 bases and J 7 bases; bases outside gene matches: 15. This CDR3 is CASSPHRQGVEREQYF. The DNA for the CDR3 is TGTGCCAGCAGCCCCCACCGACAGGGGGTAGAGAGGGAGCAGTACTTC.

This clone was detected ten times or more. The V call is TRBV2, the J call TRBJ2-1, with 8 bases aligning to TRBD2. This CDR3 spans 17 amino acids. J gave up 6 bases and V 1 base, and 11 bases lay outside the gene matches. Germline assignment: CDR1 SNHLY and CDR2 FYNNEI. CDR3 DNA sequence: TGTGCCAGCAGTGAAGAGGAGGGACTAGTGATTAGCAATGAGCAGTTCTTC. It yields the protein CASSEEEGLVISNEQFF.